The 20 T cell receptor beta chains reported below all come from one sample, sequenced in a study of shared clonotypes between healthy human individuals. The method was immunoSEQ multiplex PCR; TCRdb's version includes in-frame clones alone and lacks a portion of them. Of 2 million to 3 million clones listed, just over 90% are singletons. Sequencing was carried out using naive CD4+ T cells sorted from blood. Subset given: CD45RA+ positively selected. These TCRs come from a man younger than 30 in good health.

This chain links TRBV5-6 with TRBJ2-5; no clear D. CDR1 is SGHDT and CDR2 is YYEEEE in the germline V gene. V was cut by 1 base and J by 7 bases, with 14 bases left in between. The CDR3 sequence is 14 residues long. The CDR3 sequence is CASSLTGETRTQYF. CDR3 bases: TGTGCCAGCAGCTTGACTGGGGAAACCCGGACCCAGTACTTC.

The V call is TRBV10-3, the J call TRBJ1-2; 8 bases match TRBD1. V shed 0 bases, J shed 6 bases, and the junction held 3 bases outside the gene matches. This CDR3 has 14 residues. Germline lookup yields CDR1 ENHRY and CDR2 SYGVKD. For the CDR3, the DNA is TGTGCCATCAGTGAGTCGCAGGGGGCTGATGGCTACACCTTC. This translates into CAISESQGADGYTF.

On this clone: Other DNA sequences in the same sample also yield this CDR3. The genes are TRBV5-1 and TRBJ1-4, with 10 bases aligning to TRBD1. V lost 4 bases to trimming and J lost 6 bases; unmatched junction nucleotides: 3. The V gene's germline CDR1 is SGHRS and CDR2 YFSETQ. The CDR3 length is 14 residues. The CDR3 is CASSAGTGDEKLFF. DNA of the CDR3: TGCGCCAGCAGCGCGGGGACAGGGGATGAAAAACTGTTTTTT. Full variable domain (rest looked up from reference TRBV5-1 and TRBJ1-4): KAGVTQTPRYLIKTRGQQVTLSCSPISGHRSVSWYQQTPGQGLQFLFEYFSETQRNKGNFPGRFSGRQFSNSRSEMNVSTLELGDSALYLCASSAGTGDEKLFFGSGTQLSVL.

This sequence joins TRBV30 and TRBJ2-5; D is possibly TRBD2 (6 bases). V was pared by 1 base and J by 5 bases, with 11 bases between. This CDR3 has 13 amino acids. Germline assignment: CDR1 GTSNPN and CDR2 SVGIG (reference sequence). Here the CDR3 reads CAWSAGVWETQYF. CDR3 bases: TGTGCCTGGAGTGCGGGAGTCTGGGAGACCCAGTACTTC.

The chain is built from TRBV2 and TRBJ2-5; 7 nucleotides match TRBD1. CDR1 is SNHLY and CDR2 is FYNNEI in the germline V gene. The CDR3 is 15 amino acids. With V trimmed by 5 bases and J by 1 base, 7 bases remained unmatched. The CDR3 sequence is CASSPDRSTQETQYF. The DNA of the CDR3 is TGTGCCAGCAGTCCGGACAGGTCGACCCAAGAGACCCAGTACTTC.

Details on this clone: Distinct nucleotide sequences in the sample also encode this CDR3. The chain links TRBV5-4 to TRBJ1-1, with unresolved D. The CDR3 extends over 14 amino acids. The germline gives CDR1 SGHNT, CDR2 YYREEE (reference sequence). The V gene lost 0 bases and the J gene lost 5 bases, with 11 bases spanning the gap. CDR3 loop: CASSLEGLRTEAFF. The DNA for the CDR3 is TGTGCCAGCAGCTTGGAAGGTTTGAGAACTGAAGCTTTCTTT.

The rearrangement joins TRBV2 to TRBJ2-2, with 7 positions matching TRBD1. Germline V gene data show CDR1 as SNHLY and CDR2 as FYNNEI. With V trimmed by 7 bases and J by 0 bases, 2 bases remained unmatched. The CDR3 length is 14 residues. The CDR3 sequence: CASMRGPNTGELFF. CDR3 DNA: TGTGCCAGCATGAGGGGGCCGAACACCGGGGAGCTGTTTTTT.

This clone was observed once. This chain links TRBV18 with TRBJ2-7; 7 bases match TRBD2. The CDR3 contains 15 residues. Germline V CDR1 and CDR2: KGHSH, LQKENI. V lost 6 bases to trimming and J lost 0 bases; unmatched junction nucleotides: 8. CDR3 DNA sequence: TGTGCCAGCTCCCCCCTGGGGGAGGGCTCCTACGAGCAGTACTTC. It is translated as CASSPLGEGSYEQYF.

The chain links TRBV5-5 to TRBJ2-5; perhaps TRBD2 as D (5 bases). The germline gives CDR1 SGHKS, CDR2 YYEKEE (reference sequence). V lost 0 bases, J lost 3 bases, and 6 bases lay in between. The CDR3 sequence is 13 residues long. In DNA form, the CDR3 reads TGTGCCAGCAGCTTGGACGGGGAAGAGACCCAGTACTTC. It encodes CASSLDGEETQYF.

This chain links TRBV5-1 with TRBJ2-7; 8 positions match TRBD2. CDR3 size: 15 residues. In germline, CDR1 is SGHRS, CDR2 YFSETQ. V shed 4 bases, J shed 1 base, and the junction held 7 bases outside the gene matches. The CDR3 sequence: CASSPSGGVSYEQYF. The CDR3 nucleotides read TGCGCCAGCAGCCCGTCCGGGGGGGTGTCCTACGAGCAGTACTTC.

The CDR3 protein is CASQKAGGYEQYF. CDR3 nucleotide sequence: TGTGCCAGCCAGAAAGCGGGGGGTTACGAGCAGTACTTC. The rearrangement uses TRBV2 and TRBJ2-7, with 9 bases matching TRBD2. V lost 8 bases, J lost 4 bases, and 6 bases stayed unmatched. This CDR3 is 13 amino acids long. The V gene's germline CDR1 is SNHLY and CDR2 FYNNEI.

The chain has TRBV19 and TRBJ1-1, with a weak D call TRBD1 (6 bases). The V end was cut by 7 bases, the J end by 0 bases, with 12 bases between. There are 14 residues in the CDR3. The germline gives CDR1 LNHDA, CDR2 SQIVND (reference sequence). In nucleotides, the CDR3 is TGTGCCAGTACTACGGGGGCCCTGAACACTGAAGCTTTCTTT. Its translation: CASTTGALNTEAFF.

The J gene is TRBJ2-7, the V gene TRBV4-1, with D possibly being TRBD2 (6 bases). This CDR3 has 15 amino acids. Germline V gene lookup returns CDR1 MGHRA and CDR2 YSYEKL. V was shortened by 0 bases and J by 2 bases, with 11 bases between the two germline ends. The CDR3 loop is CASSQDQSGAYEQYF. The CDR3, as DNA: TGCGCCAGCAGCCAAGATCAATCGGGAGCCTACGAGCAGTACTTC.

V usage is TRBV6-5 and J usage is TRBJ1-1; perhaps TRBD1 as D (6 bases). The germline V gene has CDR1 MNHEY and CDR2 SVGAGI. V was trimmed by 0 bases and J by 1 base, leaving 12 bases between them. The CDR3 consists of 16 residues. CDR3 protein: CASSYSYRVGNTEAFF. The CDR3 coding sequence is TGTGCCAGCAGTTACTCATACAGGGTTGGGAACACTGAAGCTTTCTTT.

The rearrangement uses TRBV5-1 and TRBJ2-7, with D perhaps matching TRBD1 (5 bases). In germline, CDR1 is SGHRS, CDR2 YFSETQ. This CDR3 spans 14 amino acids. V lost 1 base and J lost 7, with 15 bases in between. This chain's CDR3 is CASSLRSKGVEQYF. CDR3 DNA: TGCGCCAGCAGCTTGAGAAGTAAAGGGGTGGAGCAGTACTTC.

The chain joins TRBV5-1 to TRBJ2-7, with 7 bases identical to TRBD1. CDR3 length: 15 residues. Germline trimming cut 4 bases from V and 2 bases from J; bases unmatched to any gene: 9. Germline lookup yields CDR1 SGHRS and CDR2 YFSETQ. The chain's CDR3 is CASSRDRDSPYEQYF. The CDR3 nucleotides read TGCGCCAGCAGCCGCGACCGGGACAGCCCCTACGAGCAGTACTTC.

A remark on this clone: Other DNA sequences in this sample translate to the same CDR3. The gene calls are TRBV5-4 and TRBJ2-2; D is ambiguous. CDR1 is SGHNT, CDR2 YYREEE, per germline (reference sequence). Trimming cost V 4 bases and J 5 bases, with 9 bases left between them. The CDR3 is made up of 13 amino acids. CDR3 loop: CASSRTDTGELFF. As DNA, the CDR3 is TGTGCCAGCAGCCGAACCGATACCGGGGAGCTGTTTTTT.

The chain recombines TRBV6-6 with TRBJ1-2; no clear D gene. The CDR3 covers 13 residues. Deletions cut 6 bases from V and 2 bases from J, with 10 bases between. Germline CDR1 reads MNHNY; CDR2 reads SVGAGI (reference sequence). The CDR3 region is CASRPTLNYGYTF. CDR3 in DNA: TGTGCCAGCAGACCCACACTCAACTATGGCTACACCTTC.

The J gene is TRBJ2-3, the V gene TRBV7-9; D uncertain. Trimming took 1 base from V and 8 from J, leaving 10 bases between them. There are 13 residues in the CDR3. Germline V gene data show CDR1 as SEHNR and CDR2 as FQNEAQ (reference sequence). This CDR3 reads CASSLVLDGTQYF. In DNA form, the CDR3 reads TGTGCCAGCAGCTTAGTCTTGGACGGTACGCAGTATTTT.

This clone was observed a handful of times. The V call is TRBV5-1, the J call TRBJ1-5; possibly TRBD1 for D (5 bases). CDR1 is SGHRS and CDR2 is YFSETQ in the germline V gene. Trimming left V 3 bases short and J 6 bases short, with 16 bases between. There are 15 residues in the CDR3. This CDR3 is CASSSLGGDGQPQHF. The CDR3 DNA reads as TGCGCCAGCAGCTCCCTGGGAGGGGACGGTCAGCCCCAGCATTTT.